These T cell receptor beta chains were read from a single sample in a study of blood T cells in healthy people across ages. Each CDR3 protein is one row after TCRdb ran MiXCR on the 5' RACE reads. The sample records around 1,800,000 distinct CDR3 sequences, approximately 39% being singletons. Sequencing input: blood. Receptors were obtained from a human donor in good health. Both conserved end residues are part of each CDR3. D genes are given only for firm matches. Size tells how often a clone was seen (once, few, many) or the class of an expanded clone, and some rows leave it out.

V: TRBV6-2/TRBV6-3
J: TRBJ2-6
size: few
D: TRBD1
DNA: TGTGCCAGCAGTTACTCAGGAAAGGGACAGGGCTTTGGGGCCAACGTCCTGACTTTC
CDR3: CASSYSGKGQGFGANVLTF

V: TRBV11-3
J: TRBJ2-7
size: .
D: TRBD1
DNA: TGTGCCAGCAGCTTAGTGCAGGGGGCCTCCTACGAGCAGTACTTC
CDR3: CASSLVQGASYEQYF

V: TRBV6-5
J: TRBJ1-2
size: many
D: .
DNA: TGTGCCAGCAGATTCTCCGGGCCAGCACCAGGCTACACCTTC
CDR3: CASRFSGPAPGYTF

V: TRBV20-1
J: TRBJ1-1
size: .
D: .
DNA: TGCAGTGCCCTCGAAGAGCAGGGCGGATGGAGGGCTTTCTTT
CDR3: CSALEEQGGWRAFF

V: TRBV29-1
J: TRBJ1-2
size: .
D: .
DNA: TGCAGCGTTGGGGGGAGCACGGGCTACACCTTC
CDR3: CSVGGSTGYTF

V: TRBV7-9
J: TRBJ1-5
size: .
D: .
DNA: TGTGCCAGCAGCTTAGGGGAGCTAGGAATCTTCCAGCCCCAGCATTTT
CDR3: CASSLGELGIFQPQHF

V: TRBV20-1
J: TRBJ1-1
size: .
D: .
DNA: TGCAGTGCTCATACAGGGAACACTGAAGCTTTCTTT
CDR3: CSAHTGNTEAFF

V: TRBV7-2
J: TRBJ2-5
size: .
D: .
DNA: TGTGCCAGCAGCTTAGACCAAATGGAGACCCAGTACTTC
CDR3: CASSLDQMETQYF

V: TRBV7-3
J: TRBJ2-1
size: once
D: .
DNA: TGTGCCGGCAGCTTAATTGGGGGGGCGAGCTCCTACAATGAGCAGTTCTTC
CDR3: CAGSLIGGASSYNEQFF

V: TRBV12-3/TRBV12-4
J: TRBJ1-1
size: .
D: .
DNA: TGTGCCAGCAGTTCGTTGGCAGGGGCGCAAGCTTTCTTT
CDR3: CASSSLAGAQAFF

V: TRBV6-5
J: TRBJ1-1
size: .
D: .
DNA: TGTGCCAGCAGTTACTACACCTCTGGGGTGAACACTGAAGCTTTCTTT
CDR3: CASSYYTSGVNTEAFF

V: TRBV4-3
J: TRBJ2-6
size: few
D: TRBD1
DNA: TGCGCCAGCAGCCTGTGGATAACAGGGGTAGTTGGTTCTGGGGCCAACGTCCTGACTTTC
CDR3: CASSLWITGVVGSGANVLTF

V: TRBV6-6
J: TRBJ1-4
size: few
D: .
DNA: TGTGCCAGCAGTTACAGTACATATACAGTGTCTAATGAAAAACTGTTTTTT
CDR3: CASSYSTYTVSNEKLFF

V: TRBV9
J: TRBJ1-3
size: .
D: TRBD1
DNA: TGTGCCAGCTCATCGACAGGGCCAGGAAACACCATATATTTT
CDR3: CASSSTGPGNTIYF

V: TRBV7-2
J: TRBJ2-7
size: .
D: TRBD2
DNA: TGTGCCAGCAGCCAGACTTTTAGCGGGGACTACGAGCAGTACTTC
CDR3: CASSQTFSGDYEQYF

V: TRBV3-1
J: TRBJ1-2
size: few
D: .
DNA: TGTGCCAGCAGCCAAGACAGGGACACTCGTCTCTATGGCTACACCTTC
CDR3: CASSQDRDTRLYGYTF

V: TRBV20-1
J: TRBJ2-1
size: many
D: .
DNA: TGCAGTGCACCGAAGCGGTTAAACCGGGACTTGAGCTCCTACAATGAGCAGTTCTTC
CDR3: CSAPKRLNRDLSSYNEQFF

V: TRBV12-3/TRBV12-4
J: TRBJ2-3
size: few
D: TRBD1
DNA: TGTGCCAGCAGAATCCCGGGACAGGGGCGGGATACGCAGTATTTT
CDR3: CASRIPGQGRDTQYF

V: TRBV20-1
J: TRBJ2-7
size: .
D: TRBD2
DNA: TGCAGTGCTAGTACCACTAGCGGGGGGCTTAACTACGAGCAGTACTTC
CDR3: CSASTTSGGLNYEQYF

V: TRBV20-1
J: TRBJ2-1
size: few
D: .
DNA: TGCAGTGCTAGAGATATGGGGAGACGACACCTAGGCGAGCAGTTCTTC
CDR3: CSARDMGRRHLGEQFF

V: TRBV3-1
J: TRBJ2-4
size: .
D: .
DNA: TGTGCCAGCAGCCAAGTACCTCTGCCAAACACGGAGTGGCAGTACTTC
CDR3: CASSQVPLPNTEWQYF

V: TRBV10-3
J: TRBJ2-1
size: .
D: .
DNA: TGTGCCATCAGTGATTTCGTGGGGGACTCTGGGTCTTATGAGCAGTTCTTC
CDR3: CAISDFVGDSGSYEQFF

V: TRBV7-2
J: TRBJ2-1
size: .
D: TRBD2
DNA: TGTGCCAGCAGTACACTAGCGGGGGACCAGTTCTTC
CDR3: CASSTLAGDQFF

V: TRBV12-5
J: TRBJ1-1
size: .
D: TRBD1
DNA: TGTGCTAGTGGTTTGCCCTCCCCCGAGGACAGGGGGCCTACTGAAGCTTTCTTT
CDR3: CASGLPSPEDRGPTEAFF

V: TRBV28
J: TRBJ2-1
size: few
D: TRBD1
DNA: TGTGCCAGCACCTCCCGGGACAGGTACAATGAGCAGTTCTTC
CDR3: CASTSRDRYNEQFF

V: TRBV18
J: TRBJ1-1
size: .
D: .
DNA: TGTGCCAGCTCACCTGAGGCGGGTGAAGCTTTCTTT
CDR3: CASSPEAGEAFF

V: TRBV24-1
J: TRBJ2-1
size: .
D: .
DNA: TGTGCCACCAGTGATCCGGCCCGGGACTCTTGGAGCTCCTACAATGAGCAGTTCTTC
CDR3: CATSDPARDSWSSYNEQFF

V: TRBV12-3/TRBV12-4
J: TRBJ1-2
size: few
D: .
DNA: TGTGCCAGCACCATAGGAGGGGAGGGCTATGGCTACACCTTC
CDR3: CASTIGGEGYGYTF

V: TRBV5-1
J: TRBJ2-3
size: .
D: .
DNA: TGCGCCAGCAGCTTGCGTCCACAGGACACAGATACGCAGTATTTT
CDR3: CASSLRPQDTDTQYF

V: TRBV4-3
J: TRBJ1-2
size: .
D: .
DNA: TGCACCAGCAGCCAAGGCGAGGGGAACTATGGCTACACCTTC
CDR3: CTSSQGEGNYGYTF

V: TRBV30
J: TRBJ2-6
size: .
D: .
DNA: TGTGCCTGGACGGGTGGGGCCAACGTCCTGACTTTC
CDR3: CAWTGGANVLTF

V: TRBV28
J: TRBJ2-3
size: few
D: TRBD1
DNA: TGTGCCAGCAGTTTAGGGACAGATAACACAGATACGCAGTATTTT
CDR3: CASSLGTDNTDTQYF

V: TRBV30
J: TRBJ2-3
size: .
D: TRBD2
DNA: TGTGCCTGGGGCCGGGGGGGTGGTCCCTTTGGCACAGATACGCAGTATTTT
CDR3: CAWGRGGGPFGTDTQYF

V: TRBV3-1
J: TRBJ2-1
size: .
D: TRBD2
DNA: TGTGCCAGCAGCCATGCCCGGGACTACGGGCACAATGAGCAGTTCTTC
CDR3: CASSHARDYGHNEQFF

V: TRBV18
J: TRBJ1-2
size: .
D: .
DNA: TGTGCCCGCTCACTCAGTAGTCTCGGAGATGGCTACACCTTC
CDR3: CARSLSSLGDGYTF

V: TRBV11-3
J: TRBJ2-1
size: few
D: TRBD2
DNA: TGTGCCAGCAGCCCCTTGGAGCGGGGCTACAATGAGCAGTTCTTC
CDR3: CASSPLERGYNEQFF

V: TRBV15
J: TRBJ1-2
size: .
D: .
DNA: TGTGCCACCAGCAGCGATACCTGGTATGGCTACACCTTC
CDR3: CATSSDTWYGYTF

V: TRBV5-5
J: TRBJ2-1
size: .
D: .
DNA: TGTGCCAGCAGCTTGGCCCCCCGGGAGCCACTCAATGAGCAGTTCTTC
CDR3: CASSLAPREPLNEQFF

V: TRBV6-5
J: TRBJ2-5
size: few
D: TRBD2
DNA: TGTGCCAGCAGTTACTCCCCCAGCGGGGGCCCCCAAGAGACCCAGTACTTC
CDR3: CASSYSPSGGPQETQYF

V: TRBV4-2
J: TRBJ2-1
size: once
D: TRBD2
DNA: TGTGCCAGCAGCCAAGCCTCCGGGACTAGCGGGGGACAACAGCAGTTCTTC
CDR3: CASSQASGTSGGQQQFF

V: TRBV6-2/TRBV6-3
J: TRBJ2-2
size: .
D: .
DNA: TGTGCCAGCGGAAAGGGACTGCTCAACACCGGGGAGCTGTTTTTT
CDR3: CASGKGLLNTGELFF

V: TRBV30
J: TRBJ1-2
size: .
D: .
DNA: TGTGCCTGGAGTGTAACAGCGTTTGGCTACACCTTC
CDR3: CAWSVTAFGYTF

V: TRBV11-2
J: TRBJ1-1
size: few
D: TRBD1
DNA: TGTGCCAGCAGCCTGGCCGGGACAGGGGAGGACACTGAAGCTTTCTTT
CDR3: CASSLAGTGEDTEAFF

V: TRBV20-1
J: TRBJ1-2
size: .
D: .
DNA: TGCAGTGCTAGAGACCAGTCCGGCTATGGCTACACCTTC
CDR3: CSARDQSGYGYTF

V: TRBV14
J: TRBJ2-4
size: few
D: TRBD1
DNA: TGTGCCAGCAGCCACGGAACAGGGGGGACTCAGTACTTC
CDR3: CASSHGTGGTQYF